The subject of this entry is one TCR beta chain. This sample was included in a study of neoadjuvant nivolumab and ipilimumab in lung cancer. Libraries were prepared by immunoSEQ multiplex PCR; TCRdb keeps only in-frame clonotypes and omits some of them. The sample carries more than 25,000 clones, 76% recorded once. Germline V gene data show CDR1 as SGHVS and CDR2 as FNYEAQ. The CDR3 consists of 13 residues. Trimming took off 4 bases at V and 0 bases at J, with 6 bases between the two ends. The specimen was tumor tissue, collected after neoadjuvant nivolumab, alone or with ipilimumab, at or shortly before surgery. This receptor was identified in an adult with non-small cell lung cancer. The V and J genes are TRBV7-6 and TRBJ1-1, with D uncertain. CDR3 sequence (DNA): TGTGCCAGCAGCTGGACCCTGAACACTGAAGCTTTCTTT. Translated, it gives CASSWTLNTEAFF. The full variable domain, with the rest looked up from reference TRBV7-6 and TRBJ1-1, is GAGVSQSPRYKVTKRGQDVALRCDPISGHVSLYWYRQALGQGPEFLTYFNYEAQQDKSGLPNDRFSAERPEGSISTLTIQRTEQRDSAMYRCASSWTLNTEAFFGQGTRLTVV.